A selection of T cell receptor beta chains follows, all from one sample in a study of early T cells in non-severe SARS-CoV-2 infection. TCRdb reanalysed the 5' RACE reads using MiXCR and keeps one entry per CDR3 protein. Of over 20,000 distinct CDR3 sequences listed, more than 4.5% were seen once; the top ten hold about 5.8%. Sequenced input: whole blood. All receptors derive from an adult who was a healthcare worker with PCR-confirmed SARS-CoV-2 infection or an uninfected control (not recorded which). CDR3s include the opening cysteine and the closing phenylalanine or tryptophan. The D gene is left open where the match is weak. Some rows mark clone size as missing; the rest say once, few, many or name a class of expanded clone.

size | D | J | V | DNA | CDR3
many | TRBD1 | TRBJ2-1 | TRBV7-8 | TGTGCCAGCAGCGGGGTCCGGGACAGGGCGGGGAATGAGCAGTTCTTC | CASSGVRDRAGNEQFF
many | - | TRBJ1-1 | TRBV6-5 | TGTGCCAGCAGGAGAGGGGGAACTGAAGCTTTCTTT | CASRRGGTEAFF
few | - | TRBJ1-2 | TRBV20-1 | TGCAGTGCTAGCCCCGGGACCGCGGCTGGCTACACCTTC | CSASPGTAAGYTF
- | - | TRBJ1-5 | TRBV5-8 | TGTGCCAGCAGCTTGGGGCTTGTTGGCAATCAGCCCCAGCATTTT | CASSLGLVGNQPQHF
- | - | TRBJ2-2 | TRBV7-9 | TGTGCCAGCAGCTCCGGGTTAAGTCAAACCGGGGAGCTGTTTTTT | CASSSGLSQTGELFF
medium-sized | - | TRBJ1-2 | TRBV19 | TGTGCCAGTACCCCAAGCGGGGGTAGGGAAGATGGCTACACCTTC | CASTPSGGREDGYTF
many | TRBD2 | TRBJ2-3 | TRBV20-1 | TGCAGTGTTCCGGGGGGGCCCACAGATACGCAGTATTTT | CSVPGGPTDTQYF
medium-sized | - | TRBJ1-1 | TRBV28 | TGTGCCAGCAGTTTACCCGGGAACACTGAAGCTTTCTTT | CASSLPGNTEAFF
few | - | TRBJ1-5 | TRBV12-5 | TGTGCTAGTTCACCGCCTGGTGGTGCTAGTTGGACCCAGCATTTT | CASSPPGGASWTQHF
many | - | TRBJ2-2 | TRBV7-3 | TGTGCCAGCAGCTTATCCAACACCGGGGAGCTGTTTTTT | CASSLSNTGELFF
many | - | TRBJ1-5 | TRBV7-6 | TGTGCCAGCAGTAATTATGGGAATCAGCCCCAGCATTTT | CASSNYGNQPQHF
- | TRBD1 | TRBJ2-1 | TRBV12-3/TRBV12-4 | TGTGCCAGCAGCCCCCGGGACAGGGACTATGAGCAGTTCTTC | CASSPRDRDYEQFF
few | - | TRBJ2-1 | TRBV5-1 | TGCGCCAGCAGTCAACAGCCTAGTACAAACAATGAGCAGTTCTTC | CASSQQPSTNNEQFF
many | - | TRBJ1-6 | TRBV20-1 | TGCAGTGCTGGGACCTTAGTGGATTCACCCCTCCACTTT | CSAGTLVDSPLHF
few | - | TRBJ2-2 | TRBV11-2 | TGTGCCAGCAGCCTCGAAAGGGCGGGCGGGGAGCTGTTTTTT | CASSLERAGGELFF
many | TRBD2 | TRBJ2-2 | TRBV6-5 | TGTGCCAGCAGTTACCAACTAGCGGGGGGGACGGCCGGGGAGCTGTTTTTT | CASSYQLAGGTAGELFF
many | - | TRBJ2-1 | TRBV21-1 | TGTGCCAGCAGCAAAATTACGAGGGAGAGGCGAGAGCAGTTCTTC | CASSKITRERREQFF
many | - | TRBJ2-3 | TRBV5-1 | TGCGCCAGCAGCTTTGTCGCGGGGAACATAGATACGCAGTATTTT | CASSFVAGNIDTQYF
- | TRBD1 | TRBJ2-7 | TRBV18 | TGTGCCAGCTCACCCCAACCAGGGGGACCCTACGAGCAGTACTTC | CASSPQPGGPYEQYF
- | TRBD1 | TRBJ2-7 | TRBV29-1 | TGCAGCGTCTACGGAGACAGGGTCTACGAGCAGTACTTC | CSVYGDRVYEQYF
few | - | TRBJ2-2 | TRBV5-1 | TGCGCCAGCAGCTTGGATTGGGGAAACACCGGGGAGCTGTTTTTT | CASSLDWGNTGELFF
few | - | TRBJ2-5 | TRBV7-9 | TGTGCCAGCCGCCTGGACACCCAAGAGACCCAGTACTTC | CASRLDTQETQYF
many | - | TRBJ1-5 | TRBV6-5 | TGTGCCAGCAGCCAATTGGCAGGGCAGCCCCAGCATTTT | CASSQLAGQPQHF
many | - | TRBJ1-3 | TRBV5-1 | TGCGCCAGCAAGCAAGGCCCGCCTGGAAACACCATATATTTT | CASKQGPPGNTIYF
- | TRBD2 | TRBJ2-4 | TRBV9 | TGTGCCAGCAGCGTAGGGCGGCGGGGGGGCCCGGAAAACATTCAGTACTTC | CASSVGRRGGPENIQYF
- | TRBD2 | TRBJ2-3 | TRBV5-4 | TGTGCCAGCAGCTCACAGACTAGCGGGGAAACAGATACGCAGTATTTT | CASSSQTSGETDTQYF
many | - | TRBJ2-5 | TRBV7-9 | TGTGCCAGCAGCTTAGCCGGGACCTGGGATAAGGAGACCCAGTACTTC | CASSLAGTWDKETQYF
many | - | TRBJ1-5 | TRBV6-2/TRBV6-3 | TGTGCCAGCAAAGGCTGGAGCCAGGGTGGTAACAATCAGCCCCAGCATTTT | CASKGWSQGGNNQPQHF
many | TRBD1 | TRBJ1-6 | TRBV4-3 | TGCGCCAGCAGCCAAGCCCGGGACAGGGGGAGATCACCCCTCCACTTT | CASSQARDRGRSPLHF
many | TRBD2 | TRBJ2-2 | TRBV5-1 | TGCGCCAGCAGCCCTCTAGCGGCACGCCCCGGGGAGCTGTTTTTT | CASSPLAARPGELFF
few | TRBD1 | TRBJ2-7 | TRBV6-6 | TGTGCCAGCCAAGTCCGGGACAGGGTCTACGAGCAGTACTTC | CASQVRDRVYEQYF
- | - | TRBJ1-2 | TRBV12-3/TRBV12-4 | TGTGCCAGCAGTTTAGCTCCCTATGGCTACACCTTC | CASSLAPYGYTF
- | TRBD1 | TRBJ2-7 | TRBV29-1 | TGCAGCGTATCGTCCTTGGACAGGGACGAGCAGTACTTC | CSVSSLDRDEQYF
many | TRBD2 | TRBJ2-7 | TRBV20-1 | TGCAGTGCTAGACTAGCGGGAGGCCCCTACGAGCAGTACTTC | CSARLAGGPYEQYF
many | TRBD2 | TRBJ2-7 | TRBV20-1 | TGCAGTCCCGGGGGGATCTCCTACGAGCAGTACTTC | CSPGGISYEQYF
many | TRBD1 | TRBJ1-2 | TRBV28 | TGTGCCAGCAGTACTTACCCCTCGCAGGGGGCGCGAACCTATGGCTACACCTTC | CASSTYPSQGARTYGYTF
medium-sized | - | TRBJ1-5 | TRBV19 | TGTGCCAGTATCGACTTGAAGGGGCAGATGAATCAGCCCCAGCATTTT | CASIDLKGQMNQPQHF
few | - | TRBJ1-1 | TRBV28 | TGTGCCAGCAGTTTAGGTACTGAAGCTTTCTTT | CASSLGTEAFF
few | - | TRBJ2-5 | TRBV29-1 | TGCAGCGTTGAAGATCTTGGGGACCAAGAGACCCAGTACTTC | CSVEDLGDQETQYF
- | TRBD2 | TRBJ2-3 | TRBV7-9 | TGTGCCAGCAGCTTCGGACTAGCGGGGGCGAGGAACACAGATACGCAGTATTTT | CASSFGLAGARNTDTQYF
many | - | TRBJ2-3 | TRBV20-1 | TGCAGTGCTAGAGATTTGGGGGCTAGCGGAGCAGATACGCAGTATTTT | CSARDLGASGADTQYF
many | - | TRBJ2-2 | TRBV2 | TGTGCCAGCACCATGGGACAAACGAACACCGGGGAGCTGTTTTTT | CASTMGQTNTGELFF
many | TRBD1 | TRBJ1-2 | TRBV7-2 | TGTGCCAGCAGCTTAGCTCGGACAGGGGGCGATGGCTACACCTTC | CASSLARTGGDGYTF
many | - | TRBJ2-7 | TRBV10-3 | TGTGCCATCTCACCAATTGATCAAGACGAGCAGTACTTC | CAISPIDQDEQYF
many | - | TRBJ1-1 | TRBV29-1 | TGCAGCGTCGACGATAGTACTGAAGCTTTCTTT | CSVDDSTEAFF
many | - | TRBJ2-1 | TRBV27 | TGTGCCAGCAGTTTAATGGGGGCGCGGTCCTACAATGAGCAGTTCTTC | CASSLMGARSYNEQFF
- | - | TRBJ2-1 | TRBV4-2 | TGTGCCAGCAGCCGTCCTACTAGCCATGAGCAGTTCTTC | CASSRPTSHEQFF
many | - | TRBJ2-7 | TRBV11-2 | TGTGCCAGCAGCCCAACCCATCTCTACGAGCAGTACTTC | CASSPTHLYEQYF
large | TRBD2 | TRBJ2-1 | TRBV27 | TGTGCCAGCAGTCCCCGGACTAGCGGGAGTGGCGATGAGCAGTTCTTC | CASSPRTSGSGDEQFF
few | - | TRBJ2-1 | TRBV7-6 | TGTGCCAGCAGCTGGGACGTGTTGGTGAATGAGCAGTTCTTC | CASSWDVLVNEQFF
- | - | TRBJ1-2 | TRBV14 | TGTGCCAGCAGCCACGACAGAAACTATGGCTACACCTTC | CASSHDRNYGYTF
many | TRBD1 | TRBJ1-1 | TRBV15 | TGTGCCACCAGCAGAGCACCCTTCCAGGGGGCTGAAGCTTTCTTT | CATSRAPFQGAEAFF
few | TRBD1 | TRBJ2-1 | TRBV29-1 | TGCAGCGGCCGAGGGACAGCTGACTCTGCCAATGAGCAGTTCTTC | CSGRGTADSANEQFF
- | - | TRBJ1-5 | TRBV20-1 | TGCAGCGTCGGGGTCTCGGGCAATCAGCCCCAGCATTTT | CSVGVSGNQPQHF
many | TRBD1 | TRBJ1-1 | TRBV4-2 | TGTGCCAGCAGCCAAGAATTGTCACCCGGACAGGGGCAGCCCGAAGCTTTCTTT | CASSQELSPGQGQPEAFF
- | - | TRBJ2-3 | TRBV27 | TGTGCCAGTCGAAAGGCACAGCCCACAGATACGCAGTATTTT | CASRKAQPTDTQYF
many | - | TRBJ2-7 | TRBV21-1 | TGTGCCAGCAGCAAAAACCCCGGCCGGTCCAGGGGTACCTACGAGCAGTACTTC | CASSKNPGRSRGTYEQYF
many | TRBD2 | TRBJ2-5 | TRBV7-2 | TGTGCCAGCAGCCCCGGGGGGGGGTACCAAGAGACCCAGTACTTC | CASSPGGGYQETQYF
medium-sized | - | TRBJ1-6 | TRBV12-3/TRBV12-4 | TGTGCCAGCAGACGGGCTGGGGCCGCTGATTCACCCCTCCACTTT | CASRRAGAADSPLHF